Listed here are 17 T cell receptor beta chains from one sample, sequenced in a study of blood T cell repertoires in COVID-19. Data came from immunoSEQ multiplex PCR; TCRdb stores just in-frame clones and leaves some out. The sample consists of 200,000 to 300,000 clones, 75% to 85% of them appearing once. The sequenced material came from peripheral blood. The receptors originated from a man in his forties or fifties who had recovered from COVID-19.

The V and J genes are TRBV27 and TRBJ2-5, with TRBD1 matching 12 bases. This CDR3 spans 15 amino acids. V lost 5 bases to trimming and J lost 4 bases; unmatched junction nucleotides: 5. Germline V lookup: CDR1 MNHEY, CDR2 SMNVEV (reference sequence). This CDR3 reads CASSTGTGGVETQYF. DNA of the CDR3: TGTGCCAGCAGTACGGGGACAGGGGGCGTAGAGACCCAGTACTTC.

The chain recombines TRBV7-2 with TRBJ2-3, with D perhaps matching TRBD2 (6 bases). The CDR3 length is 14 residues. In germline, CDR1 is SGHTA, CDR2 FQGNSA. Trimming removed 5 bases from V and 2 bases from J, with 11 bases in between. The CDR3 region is CASSPGTYTDTQYF. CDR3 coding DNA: TGTGCCAGCAGCCCCGGGACTTACACAGATACGCAGTATTTT. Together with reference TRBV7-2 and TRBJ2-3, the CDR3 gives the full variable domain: GAGVSQSPSNKVTEKGKDVELRCDPISGHTALYWYRQSLGQGLEFLIYFQGNSAPDKSGLPSDRFSAERTGGSVSTLTIQRTQQEDSAVYLCASSPGTYTDTQYFGPGTRLTVL.

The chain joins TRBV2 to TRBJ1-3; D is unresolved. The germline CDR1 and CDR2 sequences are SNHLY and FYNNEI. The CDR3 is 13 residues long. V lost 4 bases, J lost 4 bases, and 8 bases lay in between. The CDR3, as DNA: TGTGCCAGCAGTGTGGAGGGCGGAAACACCATATATTTT. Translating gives CASSVEGGNTIYF.

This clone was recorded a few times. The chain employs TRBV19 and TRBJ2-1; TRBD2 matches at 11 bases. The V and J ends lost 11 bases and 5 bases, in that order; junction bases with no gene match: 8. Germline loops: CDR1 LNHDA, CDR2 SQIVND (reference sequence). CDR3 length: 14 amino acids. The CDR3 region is CASSLSGRDNEQFF. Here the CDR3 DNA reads TGTGCCTCCAGTCTTAGCGGGAGGGACAATGAGCAGTTCTTC.

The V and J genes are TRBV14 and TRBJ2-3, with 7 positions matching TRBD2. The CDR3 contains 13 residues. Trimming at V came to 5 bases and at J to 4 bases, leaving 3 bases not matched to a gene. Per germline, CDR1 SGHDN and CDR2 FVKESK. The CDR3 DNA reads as TGTGCCAGCAGCAGTCGGGGGGCAGATACGCAGTATTTT. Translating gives CASSSRGADTQYF.

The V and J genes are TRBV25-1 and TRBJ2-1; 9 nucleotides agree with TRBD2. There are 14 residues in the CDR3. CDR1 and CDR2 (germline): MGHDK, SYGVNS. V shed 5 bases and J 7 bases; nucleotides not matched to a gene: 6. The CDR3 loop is CASSSVSGGNEQFF. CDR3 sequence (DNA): TGTGCCAGCAGTTCTGTTAGCGGGGGAAATGAGCAGTTCTTC.

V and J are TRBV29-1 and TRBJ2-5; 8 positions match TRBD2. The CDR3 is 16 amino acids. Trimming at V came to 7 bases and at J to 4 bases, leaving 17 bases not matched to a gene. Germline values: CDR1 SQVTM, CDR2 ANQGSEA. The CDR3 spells CSAQDSGGPHVETQYF. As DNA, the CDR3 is TGCAGCGCCCAAGACTCGGGAGGGCCTCATGTAGAGACCCAGTACTTC.

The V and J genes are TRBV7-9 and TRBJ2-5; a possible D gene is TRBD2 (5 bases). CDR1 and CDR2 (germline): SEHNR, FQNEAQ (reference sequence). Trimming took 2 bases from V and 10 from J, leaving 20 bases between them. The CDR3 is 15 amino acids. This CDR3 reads CASSLFALRGEGQYF. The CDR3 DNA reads TGTGCCAGCAGCTTATTTGCGCTCCGGGGAGAGGGCCAGTACTTC.

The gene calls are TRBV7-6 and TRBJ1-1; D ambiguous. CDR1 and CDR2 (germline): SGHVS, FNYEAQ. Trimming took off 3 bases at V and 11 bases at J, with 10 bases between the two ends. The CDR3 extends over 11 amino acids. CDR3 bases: TGTGCCAGCAGCTTGCGGGAAAAGGCTTTCTTT. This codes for CASSLREKAFF.

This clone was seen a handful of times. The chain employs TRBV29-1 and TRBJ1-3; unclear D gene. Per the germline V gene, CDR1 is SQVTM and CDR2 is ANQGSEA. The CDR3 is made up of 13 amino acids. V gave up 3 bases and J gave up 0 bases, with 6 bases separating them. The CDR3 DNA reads TGCAGCGTTGAGGCGGCCTCTGGAAACACCATATATTTT. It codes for CSVEAASGNTIYF.

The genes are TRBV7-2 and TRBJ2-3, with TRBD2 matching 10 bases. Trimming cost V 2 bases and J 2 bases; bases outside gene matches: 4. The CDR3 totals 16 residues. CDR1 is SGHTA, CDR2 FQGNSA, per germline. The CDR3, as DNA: TGTGCCAGCAGCTTACTAACTAGCGGGGTCACAGATACGCAGTATTTT. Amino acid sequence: CASSLLTSGVTDTQYF.

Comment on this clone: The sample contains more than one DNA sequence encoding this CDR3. The CDR3 region has the DNA TGCGCCAGCAGCCGGACAGGGGATGAAAAACTGTTTTTT. Protein: CASSRTGDEKLFF. V and J are TRBV5-1 and TRBJ1-4; 9 positions match TRBD1. The CDR3 is made up of 13 amino acids. Trimming removed 4 bases from V and 6 bases from J; junction bases left unmatched: 1. Germline loops: CDR1 SGHRS, CDR2 YFSETQ.

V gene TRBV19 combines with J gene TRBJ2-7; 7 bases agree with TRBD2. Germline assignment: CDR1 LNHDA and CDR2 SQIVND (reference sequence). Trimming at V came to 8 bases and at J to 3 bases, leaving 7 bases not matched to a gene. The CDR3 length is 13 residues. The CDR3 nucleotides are TGTGCCAGTTCTGGGACGGGGGGCTACGAGCAGTACTTC. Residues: CASSGTGGYEQYF.

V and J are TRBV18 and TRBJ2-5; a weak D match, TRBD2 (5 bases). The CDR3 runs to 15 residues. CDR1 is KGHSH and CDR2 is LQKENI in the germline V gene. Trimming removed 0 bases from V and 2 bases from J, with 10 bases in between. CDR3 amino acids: CASSPPIGIQETQYF. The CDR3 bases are TGTGCCAGCTCACCACCGATCGGGATTCAAGAGACCCAGTACTTC.

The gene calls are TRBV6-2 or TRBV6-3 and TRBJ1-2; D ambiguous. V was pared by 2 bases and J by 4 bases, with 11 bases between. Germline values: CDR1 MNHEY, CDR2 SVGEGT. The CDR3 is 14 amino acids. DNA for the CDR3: TGTGCCAGCAGTTACATCGCCGAGGTCTATGGCTACACCTTC. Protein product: CASSYIAEVYGYTF.

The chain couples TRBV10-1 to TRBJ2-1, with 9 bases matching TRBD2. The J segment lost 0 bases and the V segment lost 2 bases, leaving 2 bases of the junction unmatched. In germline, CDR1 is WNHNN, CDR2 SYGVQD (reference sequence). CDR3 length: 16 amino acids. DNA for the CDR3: TGCGCCAGCAGTGAGGTAGCGGGAGTCTCCTACAATGAGCAGTTCTTC. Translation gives CASSEVAGVSYNEQFF.

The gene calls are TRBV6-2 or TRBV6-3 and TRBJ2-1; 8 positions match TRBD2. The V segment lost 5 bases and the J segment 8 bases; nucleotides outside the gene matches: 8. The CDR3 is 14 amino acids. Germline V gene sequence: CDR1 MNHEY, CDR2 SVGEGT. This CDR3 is CASSLGLEGDEQFF. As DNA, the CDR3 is TGTGCCAGCAGTCTGGGACTAGAAGGTGATGAGCAGTTCTTC.